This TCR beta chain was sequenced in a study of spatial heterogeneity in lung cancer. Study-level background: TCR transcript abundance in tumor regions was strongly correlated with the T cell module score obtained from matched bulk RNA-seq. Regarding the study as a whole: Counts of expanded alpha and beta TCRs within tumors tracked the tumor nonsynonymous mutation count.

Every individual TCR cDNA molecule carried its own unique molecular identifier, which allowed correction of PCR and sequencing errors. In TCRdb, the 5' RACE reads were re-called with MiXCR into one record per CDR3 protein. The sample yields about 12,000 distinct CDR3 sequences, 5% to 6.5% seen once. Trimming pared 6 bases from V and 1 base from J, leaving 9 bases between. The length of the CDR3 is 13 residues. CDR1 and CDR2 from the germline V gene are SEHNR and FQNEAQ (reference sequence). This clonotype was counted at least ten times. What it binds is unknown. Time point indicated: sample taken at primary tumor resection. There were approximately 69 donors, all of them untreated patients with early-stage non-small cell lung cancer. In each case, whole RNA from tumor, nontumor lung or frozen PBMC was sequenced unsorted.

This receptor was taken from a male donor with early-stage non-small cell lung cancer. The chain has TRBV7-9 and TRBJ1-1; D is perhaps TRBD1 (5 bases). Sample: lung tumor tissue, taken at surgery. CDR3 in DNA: TGTGCCAGCAGGCGAACAGGGAACACTGAAGCTTTCTTT. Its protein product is CASRRTGNTEAFF.